The rows below give T cell receptor beta chains drawn from one sample of a study of human T cells and chemical hapten exposure. TCRdb re-analysed the reads in MiXCR, keeping a single row per CDR3 protein. This table holds 100,000 to 150,000 distinct CDR3 sequences, about 8.9% found once. The sequenced material came from whole blood. The receptors were gathered from a human donor in good health. Some clones in this sample may be carry-over from other donors' samples. CDR3s include the opening cysteine and the closing phenylalanine or tryptophan. Fields, in order: CDR3 protein, CDR3 DNA, clone size, V gene, D gene, J gene. D genes are given only for firm matches. Clone size is shown for a subset of rows, as once, few, many or a class of expanded clone.

CASSQESGGSYEQYF | TGTGCCAGCAGCCAAGAGTCGGGAGGATCCTACGAGCAGTACTTC | few | TRBV4-2 | TRBD2 | TRBJ2-7
CASSPPKLSWDRGNDEQFF | TGTGCCAGCTCACCACCCAAGTTGTCGTGGGACAGGGGGAATGATGAGCAGTTCTTC | - | TRBV18 | TRBD1 | TRBJ2-1
CASSQDGTGTDTQYF | TGTGCCAGCAGCCAAGATGGGACGGGGACAGATACGCAGTATTTT | - | TRBV4-2 | - | TRBJ2-3
CASSPTSGSYYEQYF | TGTGCCAGCAGTCCAACTAGCGGGAGTTATTACGAGCAGTACTTC | many | TRBV7-2 | TRBD2 | TRBJ2-7
CSALGLAGGLDEQFF | TGCAGTGCTTTGGGACTAGCGGGAGGGCTCGATGAGCAGTTCTTC | - | TRBV20-1 | TRBD2 | TRBJ2-1
CSAARDARGYTF | TGCAGTGCCGCCCGGGACGCACGTGGCTACACCTTC | many | TRBV20-1 | - | TRBJ1-2
CASSKGDSTDTQYF | TGTGCCAGCTCCAAGGGGGACTCCACAGATACGCAGTATTTT | many | TRBV2 | - | TRBJ2-3
CASSSTGGAGTEAFF | TGTGCCAGCAGCTCCACAGGGGGCGCGGGCACTGAAGCTTTCTTT | many | TRBV7-9 | TRBD1 | TRBJ1-1
CASSYSVGQGMGEQYF | TGTGCCAGCAGTTACTCGGTCGGGCAGGGAATGGGCGAGCAGTACTTC | - | TRBV6-5 | - | TRBJ2-7
CASWEGVAMNTEAFF | TGTGCCAGCTGGGAAGGGGTAGCGATGAACACTGAAGCTTTCTTT | many | TRBV7-9 | - | TRBJ1-1
CASSQRQVGGGEQFF | TGCGCCAGCAGCCAGCGACAGGTGGGCGGCGGTGAGCAGTTCTTC | many | TRBV4-3 | - | TRBJ2-1
CASSPQIAGAAKNIQYF | TGTGCCAGCAGCCCCCAAATAGCGGGAGCGGCCAAAAACATTCAGTACTTC | few | TRBV3-1 | TRBD2 | TRBJ2-4
CASSVDIRTGGELFF | TGTGCCAGCAGCGTAGATATAAGAACGGGCGGGGAGCTGTTTTTT | many | TRBV9 | - | TRBJ2-2
CAISEGEAIGEKLFF | TGTGCCATCAGTGAGGGGGAAGCGATCGGGGAAAAACTGTTTTTT | few | TRBV10-3 | - | TRBJ1-4
CASSEGQANTEAFF | TGCGCCAGCAGTGAAGGACAGGCGAACACTGAAGCTTTCTTT | many | TRBV10-2 | TRBD1 | TRBJ1-1
CASSADRAGGYNEQFF | TGTGCCAGTAGTGCCGACAGGGCGGGAGGATACAATGAGCAGTTCTTC | - | TRBV19 | - | TRBJ2-1
CASSYSGGGYEQYF | TGTGCCAGCAGTTACTCGGGAGGGGGCTACGAGCAGTACTTC | few | TRBV6-5 | - | TRBJ2-7
CASSDDPTENYGYTF | TGTGCCAGCAGCGACGATCCGACAGAGAACTATGGCTACACCTTC | - | TRBV9 | - | TRBJ1-2
CASSLESDSVNDEQFF | TGTGCCAGCAGCTTAGAAAGTGATAGCGTTAACGATGAGCAGTTCTTC | many | TRBV7-2 | - | TRBJ2-1
CASSQGGLGQGNTEAFF | TGTGCCAGCAGCCAAGGGGGCCTAGGACAGGGGAACACTGAAGCTTTCTTT | few | TRBV3-1 | TRBD1 | TRBJ1-1
CASRFQEKLFF | TGTGCCAGCAGATTCCAAGAAAAACTGTTTTTT | many | TRBV7-9 | - | TRBJ1-4
CASSRDRTADTQYF | TGTGCCAGCAGCCGGGACAGGACTGCAGATACGCAGTATTTT | few | TRBV5-6 | TRBD1 | TRBJ2-3
CASSQDHTDSYNEQFF | TGTGCCAGCAGCCAAGATCACACCGACTCCTACAATGAGCAGTTCTTC | many | TRBV14 | - | TRBJ2-1
CASGRGLAEAFF | TGTGCCAGCGGGCGGGGGCTCGCTGAAGCTTTCTTT | many | TRBV6-2/TRBV6-3 | - | TRBJ1-1
CASSSQGTELYGYTF | TGTGCCAGCAGCTCCCAGGGGACAGAACTATATGGCTACACCTTC | few | TRBV11-2 | TRBD1 | TRBJ1-2
CTSSLRGNTEAFF | TGTACCAGCAGCCTCAGGGGTAACACTGAAGCTTTCTTT | - | TRBV12-3/TRBV12-4 | - | TRBJ1-1
CASSSLGQAIYEQYF | TGTGCCAGCAGTTCCCTGGGACAGGCGATTTACGAGCAGTACTTC | - | TRBV27 | TRBD1 | TRBJ2-7
CASSVGGGDPSGNEQFF | TGTGCCAGCAGCGTAGGAGGGGGGGACCCCTCGGGAAATGAGCAGTTCTTC | few | TRBV9 | - | TRBJ2-1
CASSDLPQGMGYTF | TGTGCCAGCAGTGACTTACCTCAGGGTATGGGCTACACCTTC | few | TRBV12-3/TRBV12-4 | - | TRBJ1-2
CASSPQVGGARQPQHF | TGTGCCAGCAGCCCACAGGTGGGGGGGGCCAGACAGCCCCAGCATTTT | many | TRBV7-2 | - | TRBJ1-5
CASRGDTSYEQYF | TGTGCCAGCAGGGGGGACACTTCCTACGAGCAGTACTTC | few | TRBV4-2 | - | TRBJ2-7
CAWSFMGARNQPQHF | TGTGCCTGGAGTTTCATGGGGGCGAGGAATCAGCCCCAGCATTTT | - | TRBV30 | - | TRBJ1-5
CASTSGLAGGWKTQYF | TGTGCCAGCACCTCGGGACTAGCGGGGGGGTGGAAGACCCAGTACTTC | few | TRBV12-3/TRBV12-4 | TRBD2 | TRBJ2-5
CASSSGGKGYEQYF | TGCGCCAGCAGCTCGGGGGGAAAGGGATACGAGCAGTACTTC | - | TRBV5-1 | TRBD2 | TRBJ2-7
CASSLVGGSNQPQHF | TGCGCCAGCAGCTTGGTGGGTGGCAGCAATCAGCCCCAGCATTTT | many | TRBV5-1 | - | TRBJ1-5